What follows are 21 T cell receptor beta chains derived from one specimen sequenced in a study of human T cells and chemical hapten exposure. The time point here: patch test 3, about 24 weeks after DPC sensitization. Treatment here: therapeutic diphenylcyclopropenone sensitization with weekly scalp DPC. TCRdb recomputed calls from the RACE reads with MiXCR, one row per CDR3 protein. The sample includes 150,000 to 200,000 distinct CDR3 sequences, about a quarter seen only once; the top ten take around 2.3%. The starting material was whole blood, obtained in connection with sensitization to the hapten diphenylcyclopropenone (DPC). These receptors were obtained from a woman aged 18-35 years with alopecia areata. Some clones in this sample may be carry-over from other donors' samples.

This clonotype was seen more than once but under ten times. The genes are TRBV10-3 and TRBJ2-3, with unresolved D. This CDR3 region has 15 residues. From germline, CDR1 is ENHRY and CDR2 SYGVKD. Between the trimmed V and J ends, which lost 0 bases and 0 bases, there was a span of 7 bases. The CDR3 loop reads CAISESWGSTDTQYF. DNA for the CDR3: TGTGCCATCAGTGAGTCGTGGGGAAGCACAGATACGCAGTATTTT.

This clonotype was recorded at least ten times. CDR3 in amino acids: CASRYDRSYNEQFF. The CDR3 coding sequence is TGTGCCAGCAGGTACGACCGGTCCTACAATGAGCAGTTCTTC. The chain recombines TRBV6-2 or TRBV6-3 with TRBJ2-1, with unresolved D. This CDR3 region has 14 residues. Trimming pared 6 bases from V and 1 base from J, leaving 10 bases between. Germline V gives CDR1 MNHEY, CDR2 SVGEGT.

This clonotype occurred a few times. V is TRBV12-3 or TRBV12-4 and J is TRBJ2-5; D gene uncertain. Trimming cost V 5 bases and J 12 bases, with 16 bases left between them. This CDR3 region has 12 residues. The CDR3 spells CASSNSRASEYF. As DNA, the CDR3 is TGTGCCAGCAGTAACTCCCGGGCCTCCGAGTACTTC.

This clonotype was found a few times. The chain has TRBV2 and TRBJ2-7; maybe TRBD1 (6 bases). This CDR3 region has 14 residues. Germline lookup yields CDR1 SNHLY and CDR2 FYNNEI. Trimming stripped 5 bases from V and 6 bases from J, with 17 bases between. The CDR3 DNA sequence: TGTGCCAGCAGTACCACAGGGTTGGGTCTCGAGCAGTACTTC. Residues: CASSTTGLGLEQYF.

The J gene is TRBJ2-7, the V gene TRBV5-4, with D perhaps given as TRBD1 or TRBD2 (6 bases each). V was cut by 1 base and J by 7 bases, with 15 bases left in between. Germline CDR1 is SGHNT and CDR2 is YYREEE (reference sequence). This CDR3 region has 14 residues. The CDR3 loop reads CASSLYGGRWEQYF. The CDR3 region has the DNA TGTGCCAGCAGCTTGTACGGGGGCAGGTGGGAGCAGTACTTC.

The rearrangement joins TRBV21-1 to TRBJ2-7; the table's D gene call, TRBD1, was not cross checked with the DNA. TRBV21-1 is a pseudogene segment. CDR3 size: 14 residues. The CDR3 coding sequence is TGTGCCAGCAGCAAACGGACAGGGCGCGACGAGCAGTACTTC. Its protein is CASSKRTGRDEQYF.

This chain connects TRBV9 to TRBJ2-2; D not certain. CDR3 length: 12 amino acids. Germline V gene lookup returns CDR1 SGDLS and CDR2 YYNGEE. Between the trimmed V and J ends, which lost 7 bases and 5 bases, there was a span of 9 bases. The CDR3 loop is CASSEQTGELFF. The DNA of the CDR3 is TGTGCCAGCTCTGAGCAGACCGGGGAGCTGTTTTTT.

The V and J genes are TRBV9 and TRBJ1-3; D is ambiguous. CDR3 length equals 13 residues. Germline CDR1 and CDR2: SGDLS and YYNGEE. Trimming cost V 3 bases and J 1 base, with 5 bases left between them. The CDR3 here is CASSAASGNTIYF. The CDR3 region has the DNA TGTGCCAGCAGCGCCGCATCTGGAAACACCATATATTTT. The full variable domain, in which reference TRBV9 and TRBJ1-3 provide the parts outside the CDR3, is DSGVTQTPKHLITATGQRVTLRCSPRSGDLSVYWYQQSLDQGLQFLIQYYNGEERAKGNILERFSAQQFPDLHSELNLSSLELGDSALYFCASSAASGNTIYFGEGSWLTVV.

The chain is built from TRBV7-2 and TRBJ2-1; TRBD2 matches 11 bases. Germline V gene sequence: CDR1 SGHTA, CDR2 FQGNSA. The V gene end was trimmed by 1 base and the J gene end by 9 bases; junction bases not matched to a gene: 5. The CDR3 spans 15 residues. Here the CDR3 reads CASSLGSGGAGEQFF. The CDR3, as DNA: TGTGCCAGCAGCTTAGGTAGCGGGGGGGCCGGTGAGCAGTTCTTC.

The rearrangement uses TRBV20-1 and TRBJ1-2; D may be TRBD1 (5 bases). The CDR3 runs to 13 residues. With 4 bases removed from V and 5 bases from J, the gap between germline ends came to 14 bases. Germline-derived CDR1 and CDR2 are DFQATT and SNEGSKA (reference sequence). The CDR3 region has the DNA TGCAGTGCTATAAAACCGACAGAATATGGCTACACCTTC. This gives the protein CSAIKPTEYGYTF.

J is TRBJ1-1 and V is TRBV2, with a weak D call TRBD1 (5 bases). Deletions cut 8 bases from V and 12 bases from J, with 16 bases between. Germline V gene data show CDR1 as SNHLY and CDR2 as FYNNEI. This CDR3 is built from 11 residues. CDR3 bases: TGTGCCAGCGGTAGTTTGGGGGAACCTTTCTTT. Translation: CASGSLGEPFF. Filled out from reference TRBV2 and TRBJ1-1, the complete variable domain reads EPEVTQTPSHQVTQMGQEVILRCVPISNHLYFYWYRQILGQKVEFLVSFYNNEISEKSEIFDDQFSVERPDGSNFTLKIRSTKLEDSAMYFCASGSLGEPFFGQGTRLTVV.

CDR3 nucleotide sequence: TGTGCCATCGGAGGGGCGGATCTCGGAAATGAGCAGTTCTTC. This sequence encodes CAIGGADLGNEQFF. V and J are TRBV27 and TRBJ2-1, with D perhaps matching TRBD2 (6 bases). V was trimmed by 10 bases and J by 7 bases, leaving 20 bases between them. This CDR3 is 14 amino acids long. Germline-derived CDR1 and CDR2 are MNHEY and SMNVEV (reference sequence).

V usage is TRBV4-2 and J usage is TRBJ2-1; 12 bases are shared with TRBD2. Germline CDR1 LGHNA, CDR2 YNFKEQ. The CDR3 has 18 residues. V trimming: 1 base; J trimming: 0 bases; junction bases outside the gene matches: 4. The DNA of the CDR3 is TGTGCCAGCAGCCAAGTACTAGCGGGAGGTAGCTCCTACAATGAGCAGTTCTTC. It is translated as CASSQVLAGGSSYNEQFF.

This clonotype occurred a few times. This chain uses TRBV5-4 with TRBJ2-6, with TRBD2 matching 10 bases. V gave up 2 bases and J gave up 1 base; unmatched junction bases: 3. The CDR3 is made up of 17 amino acids. The germline V gene has CDR1 SGHNT and CDR2 YYREEE (reference sequence). Here the CDR3 DNA reads TGTGCCAGCAGCTTTCTAGCGGGGGTATCTGGGGCCAACGTCCTGACTTTC. Translation: CASSFLAGVSGANVLTF.

The sample holds many counts of this clonotype. J is TRBJ1-6 and V is TRBV4-1; possibly TRBD1 for D (5 bases). The CDR3 has 17 residues. V lost 0 bases and J lost 4, with 13 bases in between. In germline, CDR1 is MGHRA, CDR2 YSYEKL. The DNA for the CDR3 is TGCGCCAGCAGCCAAGAGGTCAGGGCGCCATATAATTCACCCCTCCACTTT. It is translated as CASSQEVRAPYNSPLHF.

This clonotype was found a few times. The chain uses TRBV9 and TRBJ1-2; no firm D call. The germline V gene has CDR1 SGDLS and CDR2 YYNGEE. V gave up 0 bases and J gave up 4 bases, with 13 bases separating them. The length of the CDR3 is 15 residues. Here the CDR3 DNA reads TGTGCCAGCAGCGTAGGGTCCCGAAACACCTATGGCTACACCTTC. Protein product: CASSVGSRNTYGYTF.

The chain has TRBV4-1 and TRBJ1-2, with D unclear. The CDR3 sequence is 16 residues long. Germline V gene data show CDR1 as MGHRA and CDR2 as YSYEKL. Trimming pared 0 bases from V and 1 base from J, leaving 12 bases between. CDR3 nucleotide sequence: TGCGCCAGCAGCCAAGATCCCGCGCGGGGTAACTATGGCTACACCTTC. It is translated as CASSQDPARGNYGYTF.

This chain joins TRBV6-1 and TRBJ1-6, with TRBD1 matching 7 bases. Germline CDR1 is MNHNS and CDR2 is SASEGT. With 6 bases clipped from V and 5 bases from J, the junction kept 7 bases outside the gene matches. This CDR3 region has 15 residues. Written as DNA, the CDR3 is TGTGCCAGCAGCCGAGGGGGCTTCGATAATTCACCCCTCCACTTT. Translated: CASSRGGFDNSPLHF.

The chain carries TRBV4-2 and TRBJ1-1; D is undetermined. The CDR3 is 13 residues long. Trimming removed 0 bases from V and 7 bases from J, with 9 bases in between. Germline V CDR1 and CDR2: LGHNA, YNFKEQ. The CDR3 reads CASSQDGGIEAFF. CDR3 nucleotide sequence: TGTGCCAGCAGCCAAGATGGCGGAATTGAAGCTTTCTTT.

The chain links TRBV4-1 to TRBJ2-1; 8 bases align to TRBD2. This CDR3 contains 13 residues. V shed 8 bases and J 9 bases; nucleotides not matched to a gene: 9. Germline CDR1 reads MGHRA; CDR2 reads YSYEKL. The CDR3 loop reads CASSVAGFSEQFF. CDR3 nucleotides: TGCGCCAGCTCGGTAGCGGGGTTTAGTGAGCAGTTCTTC.

The chain is built from TRBV12-3 or TRBV12-4 and TRBJ2-7; 9 bases are shared with TRBD2. The CDR3 loop spans 13 amino acids. V dropped 3 bases and J dropped 4; count of bases not matched to a gene: 1. In DNA form, the CDR3 reads TGTGCCAGCAGTTTGCGGGGGGGGTACGAGCAGTACTTC. Its translation: CASSLRGGYEQYF.